This section outlines one TCR beta chain sequence together with its context. Its matching antigen is unknown. The data originate from a study of OX40 agonist ivuxolimab in advanced cancers. The wider study: Patients in dose escalation had liver, melanoma, kidney or head and neck cancers. Treatment received earlier with anti-PD-1, anti-PD-L1 or anti-CTLA-4 agents was allowed, and over 30% had some. The study's findings and limits: CD8+ T cells (on average) carried more expanded clones than CD4+ T cells.

Only in-frame clones appear in the TCRdb table, and some are missing; sequencing was by immunoSEQ multiplex PCR. The table lists approximately 74,000 clones, around nine tenths of them singletons. The ends were cut back, 7 bases at V and 0 bases at J, with 14 bases in the middle. This CDR3 contains 15 residues. Germline lookup yields CDR1 MNHNS and CDR2 SASEGT. The input for sequencing was CD4+ or CD8+ T cells sorted from blood, taken in a trial of the OX40 agonist ivuxolimab. The genes are TRBV6-1 and TRBJ2-3, with D perhaps matching TRBD2 (6 bases). This TCR was recovered from an adult with an advanced solid tumor such as melanoma, head and neck, liver or kidney cancer. CDR3 residues: CASTGTYTSTDTQYF. The CDR3, as DNA: TGTGCCAGCACCGGGACTTATACTAGCACAGATACGCAGTATTTT.